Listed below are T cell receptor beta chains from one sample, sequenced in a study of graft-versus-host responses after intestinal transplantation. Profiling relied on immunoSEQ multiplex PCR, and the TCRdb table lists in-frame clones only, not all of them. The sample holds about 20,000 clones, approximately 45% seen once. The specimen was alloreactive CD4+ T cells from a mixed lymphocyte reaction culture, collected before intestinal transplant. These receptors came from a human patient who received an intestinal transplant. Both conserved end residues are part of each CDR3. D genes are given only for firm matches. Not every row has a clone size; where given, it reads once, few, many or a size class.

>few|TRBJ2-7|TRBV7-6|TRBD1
CASSVDRGPSYEQYF
TGTGCCAGCAGCGTAGACAGGGGCCCGTCCTACGAGCAGTACTTC
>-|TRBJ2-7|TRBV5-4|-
CASSFGLGPGSYEQYF
TGTGCCAGCAGCTTTGGGCTGGGTCCGGGGAGCTACGAGCAGTACTTC
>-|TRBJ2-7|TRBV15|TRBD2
CATSRGGVPYEQYF
TGTGCCACCAGCAGGGGGGGGGTCCCCTACGAGCAGTACTTC
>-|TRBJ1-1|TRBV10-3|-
CAIRGALGTEAFF
TGTGCCATCAGGGGGGCACTGGGGACCGAAGCTTTCTTT
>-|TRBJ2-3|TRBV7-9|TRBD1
CASSFGQGGTDTQYF
TGTGCCAGCAGCTTTGGACAGGGGGGCACAGATACGCAGTATTTT
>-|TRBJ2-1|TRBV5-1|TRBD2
CASSLGSSGGGNEQFF
TGCGCCAGCAGCTTGGGGTCTAGCGGGGGGGGGAATGAGCAGTTCTTC
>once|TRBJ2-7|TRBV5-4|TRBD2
CASSLGGALYEQYF
TGTGCCAGCAGCCTCGGGGGGGCCTTATACGAGCAGTACTTC
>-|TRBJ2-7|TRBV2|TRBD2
CASRDERWAYAGVSSYEQYF
TGTGCCAGCAGAGACGAAAGGTGGGCCTACGCGGGGGTGAGCTCCTACGAGCAGTACTTC
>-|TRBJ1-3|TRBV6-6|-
CASTRDSSGNTIYF
TGTGCCAGCACCCGAGACAGCTCTGGAAACACCATATATTTT
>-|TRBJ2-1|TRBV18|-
CASSPLGGTYNEQFF
TGTGCCAGCTCACCACTCGGGGGAACCTACAATGAGCAGTTCTTC
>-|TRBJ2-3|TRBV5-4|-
CASSLGTGGVADTQYF
TGTGCCAGCAGCTTGGGAACAGGGGGGGTCGCAGATACGCAGTATTTT
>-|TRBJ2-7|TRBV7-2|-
CASSLAGLSYEQYF
TGTGCCAGCAGCTTAGCGGGGCTCTCCTACGAGCAGTACTTC
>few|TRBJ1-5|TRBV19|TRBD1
CASSAAGTGDQPQHF
TGTGCCAGTAGTGCAGCCGGGACAGGGGATCAGCCCCAGCATTTT
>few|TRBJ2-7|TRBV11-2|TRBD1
CASSPWTGGFYEQYF
TGTGCCAGCAGCCCCTGGACAGGGGGATTTTACGAGCAGTACTTC
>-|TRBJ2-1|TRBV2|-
CASRYYNEQFF
TGTGCCAGCCGGTACTACAATGAGCAGTTCTTC
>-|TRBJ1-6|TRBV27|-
CASSSRGGSPLHF
TGTGCCAGCAGTTCAAGGGGTGGGTCACCCCTCCACTTT
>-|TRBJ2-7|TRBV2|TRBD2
CASGPGLAGGSPQYWHF
TGTGCCAGCGGCCCGGGACTAGCGGGGGGCTCCCCTCAGTATTGGCACTTC
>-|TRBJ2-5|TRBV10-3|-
CAISKGLTQETQYF
TGTGCCATCAGCAAGGGACTCACCCAAGAGACCCAGTACTTC
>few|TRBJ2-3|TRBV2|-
CASTRGTDTQYF
TGTGCCAGCACGAGGGGCACAGATACGCAGTATTTT
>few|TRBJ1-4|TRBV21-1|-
CASSYREGEKLFF
TGTGCCAGCAGTTATAGGGAGGGTGAAAAACTGTTTTTT
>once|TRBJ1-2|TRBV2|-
CASSDLTESYGYTF
TGTGCCAGCAGTGATCTGACAGAGAGCTATGGCTACACCTTC
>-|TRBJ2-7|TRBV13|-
CASSSPGLQDEQYF
TGTGCCAGCAGCTCTCCGGGACTCCAAGATGAGCAGTACTTC
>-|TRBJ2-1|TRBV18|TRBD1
CASSRMDRAGEQFF
TGTGCCAGCTCACGTATGGACAGGGCCGGTGAGCAGTTCTTC
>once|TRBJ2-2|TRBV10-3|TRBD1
CALSGTGSTGELFF
TGTGCCTTATCGGGGACAGGGAGTACCGGGGAGCTGTTTTTT
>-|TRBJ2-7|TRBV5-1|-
CASSGRGLSSYEQYF
TGCGCCAGCAGCGGGCGGGGGCTGAGCTCCTACGAGCAGTACTTC
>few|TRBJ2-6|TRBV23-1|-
CASRIVDIETGANVLTF
TGCGCCAGCAGAATAGTTGACATAGAGACTGGGGCCAACGTCCTGACTTTC
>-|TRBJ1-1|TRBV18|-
CASSPLSGSGSSTEAFF
TGTGCCAGCTCACCACTGTCGGGGTCGGGATCAAGCACTGAAGCTTTCTTT
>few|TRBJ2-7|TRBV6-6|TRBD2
CASSRTSGPYEQYF
TGTGCCAGCAGCCGGACTAGCGGTCCCTACGAGCAGTACTTC
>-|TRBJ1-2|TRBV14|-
CASRVGVDYGYTF
TGTGCCAGCAGGGTCGGGGTGGACTATGGCTACACCTTC
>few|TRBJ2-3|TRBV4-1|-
CASSQDPRAYQYF
TGCGCCAGCAGCCAAGATCCCAGGGCCTACCAGTATTTT
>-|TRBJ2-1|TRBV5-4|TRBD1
CASSLGWGTGGYNEQFF
TGTGCCAGCAGCTTGGGGTGGGGGACAGGTGGCTACAATGAGCAGTTCTTC
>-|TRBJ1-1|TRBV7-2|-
CASNTVRGYTEAFF
TGTGCCAGCAACACAGTCCGGGGGTACACTGAAGCTTTCTTT
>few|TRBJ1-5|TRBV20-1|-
CSASCGHF
TGCAGTGCTAGTTGTGGCCATTTT
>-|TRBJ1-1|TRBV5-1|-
CASGGGWGLNTEAFF
TGCGCCAGCGGCGGGGGTTGGGGGCTGAACACTGAAGCTTTCTTT
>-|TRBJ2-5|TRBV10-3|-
CATRSSQETQYF
TGTGCCACCCGGTCCTCTCAAGAGACCCAGTACTTC
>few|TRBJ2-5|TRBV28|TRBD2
CASSPGLAGDMYQETQYF
TGTGCCAGCAGCCCCGGACTAGCGGGGGACATGTACCAAGAGACCCAGTACTTC
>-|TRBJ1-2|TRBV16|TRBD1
CASSQGQVYGYTF
TGTGCCAGCAGCCAAGGACAGGTTTATGGCTACACCTTC
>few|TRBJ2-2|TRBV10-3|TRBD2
CAISESGGSNTGELFF
TGTGCCATCAGTGAGTCCGGGGGGTCGAACACCGGGGAGCTGTTTTTT
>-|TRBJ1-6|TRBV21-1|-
CASSKLPRLYNSPLHF
TGTGCCAGCAGCAAATTGCCCAGGCTGTATAATTCACCCCTCCACTTT
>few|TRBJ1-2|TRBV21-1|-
CASISEKQGDFKGYTF
TGTGCCAGCATCAGTGAAAAACAGGGGGATTTTAAGGGCTACACCTTC
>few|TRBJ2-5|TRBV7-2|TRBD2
CASSLGLAGGVETQYF
TGTGCCAGCAGCTTAGGACTAGCGGGGGGGGTGGAGACCCAGTACTTC
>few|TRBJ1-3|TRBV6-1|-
CASREGGGPGNTIYF
TGTGCCAGCAGAGAAGGGGGGGGCCCGGGAAACACCATATATTTT
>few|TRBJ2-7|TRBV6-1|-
CASKWALAYEQYF
TGTGCCAGCAAATGGGCACTGGCCTACGAGCAGTACTTC
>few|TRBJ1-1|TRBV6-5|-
CASSYAGTTEAFF
TGTGCCAGCAGTTACGCGGGAACGACTGAAGCTTTCTTT
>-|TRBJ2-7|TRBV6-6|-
CASSAYRGGSYEQYF
TGTGCCAGCAGCGCATACAGGGGAGGATCCTACGAGCAGTACTTC
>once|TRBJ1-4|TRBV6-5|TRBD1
CASSPGQIQEKLFF
TGTGCCAGCTCCCCGGGACAGATACAAGAAAAACTGTTTTTT
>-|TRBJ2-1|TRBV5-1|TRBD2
CASSYLAGANNEQFF
TGCGCCAGCAGCTACCTAGCGGGTGCTAACAATGAGCAGTTCTTC
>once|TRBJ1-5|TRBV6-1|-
CASSTRGGNQPQHF
TGTGCCAGCAGTACCCGGGGGGGGAACCAGCCCCAGCATTTT
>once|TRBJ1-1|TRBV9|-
CASSSNPGGVTEAFF
TGTGCCAGCAGCTCGAATCCTGGGGGCGTAACTGAAGCTTTCTTT
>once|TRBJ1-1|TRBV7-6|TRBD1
CASSPRQGGNTEAFF
TGTGCCAGCAGCCCAAGACAGGGAGGGAACACTGAAGCTTTCTTT
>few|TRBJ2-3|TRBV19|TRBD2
CASRAGGTTDTQYF
TGTGCCAGTAGGGCGGGGGGGACCACAGATACGCAGTATTTT
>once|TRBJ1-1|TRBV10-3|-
CAISPSQTGNTEAFF
TGTGCCATCAGTCCTAGTCAAACAGGGAACACTGAAGCTTTCTTT
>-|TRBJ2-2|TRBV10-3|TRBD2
CAISDSGKNTGELFF
TGCGCCATCAGTGATAGCGGGAAGAACACCGGGGAGCTGTTTTTT
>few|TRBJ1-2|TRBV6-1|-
CASSGTWGDYGYTF
TGTGCCAGCAGCGGGACGTGGGGGGACTATGGCTACACCTTC